This T cell receptor beta chain was documented in a study of cytomegalovirus exposure and HLA in healthy donors. The overall study: Unique TCRs numbering approximately 80 million, obtained from HLA-typed donors, made up an early data release.

On this clone itself: Its antigen is still unknown.

Broader study findings: Altogether, 150 to 200 TCR beta chains were recorded as cytomegalovirus-associated.

60 Vbeta and 13 Jbeta primers were used in PCR. TCRdb's copy holds only in-frame clones and misses some; the assay was immunoSEQ multiplex PCR. Of about 220,000 clones listed, 82% are singletons. The receptor was isolated from a man between 35 and 55 years old in good health and CMV-seropositive. The sample comprised PBMCs.

CDR3 loop: CASSSAGSTDTQYF. In DNA form, the CDR3 reads TGCGCCAGCAGCTCCGCGGGGAGCACAGATACGCAGTATTTT. V and J are TRBV4-1 and TRBJ2-3; maybe TRBD2 (6 bases). The germline V gene encodes CDR1 MGHRA and CDR2 YSYEKL. Between the trimmed V and J ends, which lost 5 bases and 0 bases, there was a span of 9 bases. The CDR3 is 14 amino acids.